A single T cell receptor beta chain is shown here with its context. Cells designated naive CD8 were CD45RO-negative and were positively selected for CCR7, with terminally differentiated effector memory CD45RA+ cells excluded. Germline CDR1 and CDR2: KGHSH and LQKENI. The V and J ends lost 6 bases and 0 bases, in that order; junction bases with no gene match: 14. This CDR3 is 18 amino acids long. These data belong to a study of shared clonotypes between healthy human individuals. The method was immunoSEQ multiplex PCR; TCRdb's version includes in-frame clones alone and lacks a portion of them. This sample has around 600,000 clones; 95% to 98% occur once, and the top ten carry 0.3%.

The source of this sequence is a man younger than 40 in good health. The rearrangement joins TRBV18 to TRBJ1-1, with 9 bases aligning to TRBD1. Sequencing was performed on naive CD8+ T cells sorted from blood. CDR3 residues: CASSLSGTGLRMNTEAFF. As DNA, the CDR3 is TGTGCCAGCTCTCTTTCCGGGACAGGGTTACGAATGAACACTGAAGCTTTCTTT. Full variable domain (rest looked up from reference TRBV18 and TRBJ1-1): NAGVMQNPRHLVRRRGQEARLRCSPMKGHSHVYWYRQLPEEGLKFMVYLQKENIIDESGMPKERFSAEFPKEGPSILRIQQVVRGDSAAYFCASSLSGTGLRMNTEAFFGQGTRLTVV.